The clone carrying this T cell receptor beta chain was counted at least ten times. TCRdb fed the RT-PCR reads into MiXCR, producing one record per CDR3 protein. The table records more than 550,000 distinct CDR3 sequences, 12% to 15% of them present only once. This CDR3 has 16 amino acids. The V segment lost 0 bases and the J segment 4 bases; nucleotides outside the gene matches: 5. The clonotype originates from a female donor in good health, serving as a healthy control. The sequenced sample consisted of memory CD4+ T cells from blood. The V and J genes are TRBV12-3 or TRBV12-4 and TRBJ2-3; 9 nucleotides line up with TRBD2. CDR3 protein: CASSLALAGPADTQYF. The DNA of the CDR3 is TGTGCCAGCAGTTTAGCGCTAGCGGGACCTGCAGATACGCAGTATTTT.